This T cell receptor beta chain was obtained from a study of T cells in localized non-small cell lung cancer. Sequencing used immunoSEQ multiplex PCR; TCRdb keeps in-frame clones, though not all of them. The repertoire holds approximately 35,000 clones, around 92% seen once, with about 1.9% in the top ten. The study, taken as a whole, reports: Heterogeneity is still possible, as just one tumor region was sequenced. Appearing in adjacent lung were a median roughly 60 of the top 100 tumor clones.

Notes on this clone: The target antigen is unknown.

V was pared by 4 bases and J by 6 bases, with 6 bases of the junction left unmatched. The CDR3 is 16 residues long. Per the germline V gene, CDR1 is SGHRS and CDR2 is YFSETQ. This TCR was recovered from a female donor at least 60 years old with stage I lung adenocarcinoma. Sequencing used peripheral blood, obtained before any cancer treatment. The chain has TRBV5-1 and TRBJ2-3; 15 bases line up with TRBD2. The CDR3: CASSLGLAGGQDTQYF. CDR3 coding DNA: TGCGCCAGCAGCCTGGGACTAGCGGGGGGTCAGGATACGCAGTATTTT.